Listed below are T cell receptor beta chains from one sample, sequenced in a study of vaccination and CD4 T cells after COVID-19. These TCRs are of unknown antigen specificity. Each CDR3 protein is one row after TCRdb ran MiXCR on the PCR reads. The sample shows 16,000 or so distinct CDR3 sequences, more than 40% of them seen only once. The material was CD4+ T cells from blood, cultured in vitro, obtained after SARS-CoV-2 vaccination. The origin of the receptors is a human donor who had recovered from COVID-19. Each CDR3 is given with its conserved first and last residue. The order of the fields is J gene, V gene, D gene, clone size, CDR3 protein, CDR3 DNA. D genes are given only for firm matches. Rows may omit the clone size; those that give it use once, few, many or a size class.

>TRBJ1-2|TRBV5-1|TRBD1|few
CASSPGTAGGYGYTF
TGCGCCAGCAGCCCGGGGACAGCGGGAGGGTATGGCTACACCTTC
>TRBJ2-7|TRBV18|.|medium-sized
CASSPGTESYEQYF
TGTGCCAGCTCACCCGGGACGGAATCCTACGAGCAGTACTTC
>TRBJ2-2|TRBV24-1|TRBD2|.
CATSDPGRATGELFF
TGTGCCACCAGTGACCCCGGGAGGGCCACCGGGGAGCTGTTTTTT
>TRBJ1-6|TRBV10-2|TRBD1|medium-sized
CASGTGVNSPLHF
TGCGCCAGCGGAACAGGGGTTAATTCACCCCTCCACTTT
>TRBJ1-2|TRBV28|.|.
CATENTNYGYTF
TGTGCCACCGAGAATACTAACTATGGCTACACCTTC
>TRBJ1-1|TRBV2|.|.
CASSVLGNTEAFF
TGTGCCAGCAGTGTATTAGGGAACACTGAAGCTTTCTTT
>TRBJ1-6|TRBV28|TRBD1|.
CASSRQGNSPLHF
TGTGCCAGCAGTCGACAGGGGAATTCACCCCTCCACTTT
>TRBJ1-2|TRBV29-1|.|few
CSVGRYDGYTF
TGCAGCGTTGGTCGGTATGATGGCTACACCTTC
>TRBJ1-2|TRBV5-6|.|.
CASSWGTHGYTF
TGTGCCAGCAGCTGGGGGACGCATGGCTACACCTTC
>TRBJ2-3|TRBV6-2/TRBV6-3|.|once
CASSYGFSGTDTQYF
TGTGCCAGCAGTTACGGTTTCTCGGGCACAGATACGCAGTATTTT
>TRBJ2-1|TRBV7-9|.|few
CASSERSYNEQFF
TGTGCCAGCAGCGAGAGATCCTACAATGAGCAGTTCTTC
>TRBJ2-1|TRBV19|.|.
CASSRGARDEQFF
TGTGCCAGTTCTAGGGGAGCCCGAGATGAGCAGTTCTTC
>TRBJ2-1|TRBV9|TRBD1|.
CASSVAKTGSSYNEQFF
TGTGCCAGCAGCGTAGCTAAGACAGGGTCCTCCTACAATGAGCAGTTCTTC
>TRBJ2-5|TRBV10-3|.|.
CAISESDSQETQYF
TGTGCCATCAGTGAGTCGGACAGCCAAGAGACCCAGTACTTC
>TRBJ2-2|TRBV27|.|few
CASSSRDFTGELFF
TGTGCCAGCAGTTCTCGGGACTTCACCGGGGAGCTGTTTTTT
>TRBJ2-3|TRBV6-5|.|.
CASSYSPGQRDTQYF
TGTGCCAGCAGTTACTCGCCAGGCCAGAGAGATACGCAGTATTTT
>TRBJ1-6|TRBV2|.|.
CASSQRSVVANNSPLHF
TGTGCCAGCAGTCAGCGGTCAGTGGTGGCTAATAATTCACCCCTCCACTTT
>TRBJ2-3|TRBV20-1|.|few
CSARDEARATDTQYF
TGCAGTGCTAGAGATGAGGCTAGGGCCACAGATACGCAGTATTTT
>TRBJ2-7|TRBV19|.|.
CASSIKNRYEQYF
TGTGCCAGTAGTATAAAGAACCGGTACGAGCAGTACTTC
>TRBJ2-7|TRBV6-2/TRBV6-3|.|.
CASSYRRRVSYEQYF
TGTGCCAGCAGTTACCGACGAAGGGTGTCCTACGAGCAGTACTTC
>TRBJ2-1|TRBV11-2|TRBD2|.
CASSKGLADLVEQFF
TGTGCCAGCAGCAAGGGACTAGCCGACCTGGTTGAGCAGTTCTTC
>TRBJ2-7|TRBV6-5|.|few
CASSSDSPGEQYF
TGTGCCAGCAGTTCTGACTCCCCCGGAGAGCAGTACTTC
>TRBJ2-3|TRBV6-1|TRBD2|.
CASSELRGGPDTQYF
TGTGCCAGCAGTGAATTGAGGGGAGGGCCAGATACGCAGTATTTT
>TRBJ1-2|TRBV7-8|TRBD1|.
CASSDRGRGGYTF
TGTGCCAGCAGTGACAGGGGCCGTGGTGGCTACACCTTC
>TRBJ2-5|TRBV29-1|TRBD1|.
CSVELQGWETQYF
TGCAGCGTTGAACTACAGGGGTGGGAGACCCAGTACTTC
>TRBJ2-3|TRBV19|.|.
CASSIQSTDTQYF
TGTGCCAGTAGTATTCAAAGCACAGATACGCAGTATTTT
>TRBJ2-3|TRBV2|.|.
CASRRANYPTDTQYF
TGTGCCAGCAGAAGGGCGAACTACCCCACAGATACGCAGTATTTT
>TRBJ1-6|TRBV28|.|once
CASSLGSSPLHF
TGTGCCAGCAGTTTAGGGTCCTCACCCCTCCACTTT
>TRBJ2-3|TRBV20-1|.|.
CSASENTDTQYF
TGCAGTGCTAGTGAGAACACAGATACGCAGTATTTT
>TRBJ1-2|TRBV29-1|.|.
CSVVDGYTF
TGCAGCGTCGTGGATGGCTACACCTTC
>TRBJ2-3|TRBV19|.|.
CASSPTSSTDTQYF
TGTGCCAGTAGCCCGACTTCTAGCACAGATACGCAGTATTTT
>TRBJ1-6|TRBV6-1|.|few
CASSPMSSYNSPLHF
TGTGCCAGCAGCCCCATGAGCTCCTATAATTCACCCCTCCACTTT
>TRBJ1-5|TRBV5-5|.|medium-sized
CASSSTRTRQDQPQHF
TGTGCCAGCAGCTCGACCCGGACCCGTCAAGATCAGCCCCAGCATTTT
>TRBJ2-6|TRBV20-1|.|few
CSAGWGSGANVLTF
TGCAGTGCTGGCTGGGGCTCTGGGGCCAACGTCCTGACTTTC
>TRBJ2-5|TRBV7-6|.|medium-sized
CASSLRSQGTETQYF
TGTGCCAGCAGCTTACGATCGCAGGGGACGGAGACCCAGTACTTC
>TRBJ2-7|TRBV2|.|.
CASRPGGRNEQYF
TGTGCCAGCAGACCAGGGGGGAGGAACGAGCAGTACTTC
>TRBJ2-7|TRBV6-1|.|few
CASRLTTGTQRAQYF
TGTGCCAGCAGATTAACCACAGGGACACAACGGGCGCAGTACTTC
>TRBJ1-1|TRBV20-1|.|.
CSARDPAGGTEAFF
TGCAGTGCTAGAGATCCCGCGGGGGGCACTGAAGCTTTCTTT
>TRBJ2-1|TRBV7-3|TRBD2|few
CASSSGTSGINEQFF
TGTGCCAGCAGCTCCGGGACTAGCGGAATCAATGAGCAGTTCTTC